Following are 7 T cell receptor beta chains from one sample sequenced in a study of blood T cell repertoires in COVID-19. Here immunoSEQ multiplex PCR was the method, and the copy in TCRdb shows in-frame clones only, minus some. The profile shows roughly 570,000 clones, 85% to 90% of them singletons. Sequenced sample: peripheral blood. These receptors were taken from a woman between 50 and 59 years old with COVID-19, enrolled during active disease.

A single count supports this clone. This chain uses TRBV5-1 with TRBJ2-7; D is possibly TRBD2 (7 bases). This CDR3 spans 17 amino acids. V was cut by 5 bases and J by 0 bases, with 21 bases left in between. Germline V CDR1 and CDR2: SGHRS, YFSETQ. The CDR3 DNA follows: TGCGCCAGCAGTAACGAACCGTCGGGGGGCTTCTCCTACGAGCAGTACTTC. Its translation: CASSNEPSGGFSYEQYF. Based on the CDR3 plus reference TRBV5-1 and TRBJ2-7, the full variable domain is KAGVTQTPRYLIKTRGQQVTLSCSPISGHRSVSWYQQTPGQGLQFLFEYFSETQRNKGNFPGRFSGRQFSNSRSEMNVSTLELGDSALYLCASSNEPSGGFSYEQYFGPGTRLTVT.

The chain couples TRBV5-1 to TRBJ1-1; no definite D call. V was cut by 4 bases and J by 0 bases, with 13 bases left in between. Looked up from germline, CDR1 is SGHRS and CDR2 is YFSETQ. The CDR3 runs 15 residues. DNA for the CDR3: TGCGCCAGCAGCCCCTTTGGTGACATGAACACTGAAGCTTTCTTT. Its protein is CASSPFGDMNTEAFF.

This chain joins TRBV27 and TRBJ2-5; unclear D gene. Germline assignment: CDR1 MNHEY and CDR2 SMNVEV (reference sequence). Trimming left V 5 bases short and J 3 bases short, with 10 bases between. The CDR3 runs to 13 residues. The CDR3 loop is CASSPAREETQYF. The CDR3 DNA sequence: TGTGCCAGCAGTCCTGCCCGCGAAGAGACCCAGTACTTC.

This chain uses TRBV5-1 with TRBJ2-7, with 9 nucleotides matching TRBD1. CDR1 is SGHRS, CDR2 YFSETQ, per germline. CDR3 length equals 15 residues. Trimming took 4 bases from V and 3 from J; bases not matched to a gene: 8. Here the CDR3 reads CASSVTGGSDYEQYF. In DNA form, the CDR3 reads TGCGCCAGCAGCGTGACAGGGGGATCAGACTACGAGCAGTACTTC.

The V call is TRBV28, the J call TRBJ2-2; D is ambiguous. This CDR3 contains 14 residues. CDR1 is MDHEN, CDR2 SYDVKM, per germline. V dropped 3 bases and J dropped 6 bases, with 11 bases sitting between them. Here the CDR3 DNA reads TGTGCCAGCAGTTTGGCCCTTGTACCCGGGGAGCTGTTTTTT. Protein sequence: CASSLALVPGELFF.

The chain recombines TRBV4-1 with TRBJ2-2; 8 bases line up with TRBD1. CDR3 length: 14 amino acids. Germline CDR1 MGHRA, CDR2 YSYEKL. J gave up 5 bases and V 6 bases, and 5 bases lay outside the gene matches. The CDR3 DNA reads TGCGCCAGCAGTCCCACAGGGGGGACCGGGGAGCTGTTTTTT. Its translation: CASSPTGGTGELFF.

The V and J genes are TRBV7-9 and TRBJ1-2; perhaps TRBD1 as D (5 bases). Germline CDR1 and CDR2: SEHNR and FQNEAQ (reference sequence). This CDR3 region has 12 residues. The V gene lost 5 bases and the J gene lost 2 bases, with 6 bases spanning the gap. The CDR3 DNA sequence: TGTGCCAGCAGCCGACAGAACTATGGCTACACCTTC. Protein product: CASSRQNYGYTF.